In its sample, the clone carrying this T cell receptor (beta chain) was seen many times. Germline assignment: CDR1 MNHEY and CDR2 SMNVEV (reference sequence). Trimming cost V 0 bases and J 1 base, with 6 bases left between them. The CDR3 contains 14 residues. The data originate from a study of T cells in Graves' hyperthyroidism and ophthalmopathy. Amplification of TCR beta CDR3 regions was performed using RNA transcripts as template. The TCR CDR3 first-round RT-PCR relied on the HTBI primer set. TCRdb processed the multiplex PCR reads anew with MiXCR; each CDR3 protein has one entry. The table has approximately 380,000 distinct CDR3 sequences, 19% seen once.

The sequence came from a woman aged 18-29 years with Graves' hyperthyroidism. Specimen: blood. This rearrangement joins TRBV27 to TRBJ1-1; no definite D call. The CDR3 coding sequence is TGTGCCAGCAGTTTATCGTGGGGGAACACTGAAGCTTTCTTT. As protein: CASSLSWGNTEAFF.